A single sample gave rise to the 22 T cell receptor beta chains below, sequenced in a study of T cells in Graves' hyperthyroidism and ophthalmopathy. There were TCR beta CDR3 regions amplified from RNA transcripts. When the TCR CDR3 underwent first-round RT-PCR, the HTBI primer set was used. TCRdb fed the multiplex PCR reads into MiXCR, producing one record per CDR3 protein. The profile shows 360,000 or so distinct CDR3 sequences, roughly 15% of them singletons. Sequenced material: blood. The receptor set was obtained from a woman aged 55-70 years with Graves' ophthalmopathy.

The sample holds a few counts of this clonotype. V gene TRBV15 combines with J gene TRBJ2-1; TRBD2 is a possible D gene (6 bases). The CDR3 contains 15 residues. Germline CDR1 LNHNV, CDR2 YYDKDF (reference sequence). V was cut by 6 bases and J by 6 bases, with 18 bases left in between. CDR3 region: CATSLKTRSRNEQFF. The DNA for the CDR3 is TGTGCCACCAGTCTTAAGACTAGATCGCGCAATGAGCAGTTCTTC.

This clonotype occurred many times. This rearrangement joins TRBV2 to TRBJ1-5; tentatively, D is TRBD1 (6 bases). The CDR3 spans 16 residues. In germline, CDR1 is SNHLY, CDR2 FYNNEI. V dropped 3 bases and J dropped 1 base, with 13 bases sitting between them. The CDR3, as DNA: TGTGCCAGCAGTGAGCAGGGGAGTAGGAGCAATCAGCCCCAGCATTTT. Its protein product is CASSEQGSRSNQPQHF. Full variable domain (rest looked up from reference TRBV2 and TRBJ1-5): EPEVTQTPSHQVTQMGQEVILRCVPISNHLYFYWYRQILGQKVEFLVSFYNNEISEKSEIFDDQFSVERPDGSNFTLKIRSTKLEDSAMYFCASSEQGSRSNQPQHFGDGTRLSIL.

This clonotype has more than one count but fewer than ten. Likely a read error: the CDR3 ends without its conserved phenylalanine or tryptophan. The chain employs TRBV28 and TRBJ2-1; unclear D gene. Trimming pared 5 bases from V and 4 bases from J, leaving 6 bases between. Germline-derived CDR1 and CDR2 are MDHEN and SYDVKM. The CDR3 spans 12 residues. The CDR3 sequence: CASSPAYNEQFL. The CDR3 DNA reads TGTGCCAGCAGTCCAGCGTACAATGAGCAGTTCCTC.

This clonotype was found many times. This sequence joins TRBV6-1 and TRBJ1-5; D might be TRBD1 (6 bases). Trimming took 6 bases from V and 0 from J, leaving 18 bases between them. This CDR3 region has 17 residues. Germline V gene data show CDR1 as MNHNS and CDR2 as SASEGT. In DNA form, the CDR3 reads TGTGCCAGCAGCGACGGGGGAAGGGGGTATAGCAATCAGCCCCAGCATTTT. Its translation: CASSDGGRGYSNQPQHF.

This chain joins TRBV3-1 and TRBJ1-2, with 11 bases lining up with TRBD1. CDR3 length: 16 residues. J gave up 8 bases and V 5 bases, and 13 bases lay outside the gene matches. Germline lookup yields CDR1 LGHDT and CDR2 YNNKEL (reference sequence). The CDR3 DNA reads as TGTGCCAGCAGCTTCCCGGGACAGGGGGTTAATCGGGGCTACACCTTC. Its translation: CASSFPGQGVNRGYTF.

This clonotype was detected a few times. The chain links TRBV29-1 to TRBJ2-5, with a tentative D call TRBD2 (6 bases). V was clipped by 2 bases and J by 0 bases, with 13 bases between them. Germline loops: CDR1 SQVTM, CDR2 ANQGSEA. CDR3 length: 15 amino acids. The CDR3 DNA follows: TGCAGCGTTGAACGCGGGACTCCCCACCAAGAGACCCAGTACTTC. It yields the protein CSVERGTPHQETQYF.

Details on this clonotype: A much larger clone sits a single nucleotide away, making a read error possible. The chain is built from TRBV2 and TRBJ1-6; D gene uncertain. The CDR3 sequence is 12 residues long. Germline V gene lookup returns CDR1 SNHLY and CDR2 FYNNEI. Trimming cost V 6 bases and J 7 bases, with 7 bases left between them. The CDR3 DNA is TGTGCCAGCAGGGGTCTGAATTCACCCCTCCACTTT. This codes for CASRGLNSPLHF.

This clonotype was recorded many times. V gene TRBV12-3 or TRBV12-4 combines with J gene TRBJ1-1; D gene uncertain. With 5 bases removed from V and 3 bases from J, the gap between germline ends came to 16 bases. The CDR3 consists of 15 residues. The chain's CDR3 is CASSLLLISDTEAFF. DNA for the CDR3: TGTGCCAGCAGTCTACTCCTTATCTCGGACACTGAAGCTTTCTTT.

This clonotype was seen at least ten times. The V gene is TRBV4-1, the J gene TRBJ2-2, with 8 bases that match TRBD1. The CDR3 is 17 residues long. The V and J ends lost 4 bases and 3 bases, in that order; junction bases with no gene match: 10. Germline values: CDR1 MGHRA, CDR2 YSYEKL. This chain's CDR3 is CASSRRTGWLDTGELFF. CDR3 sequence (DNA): TGCGCCAGCAGCCGCCGGACAGGGTGGTTGGACACCGGGGAGCTGTTTTTT.

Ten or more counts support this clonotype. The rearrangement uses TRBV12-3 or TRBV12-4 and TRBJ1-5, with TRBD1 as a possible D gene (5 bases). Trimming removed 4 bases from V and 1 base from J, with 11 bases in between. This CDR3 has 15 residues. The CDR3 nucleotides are TGTGCCAGCAGTTCCAACAGGTTGAGCAATCAGCCCCAGCATTTT. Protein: CASSSNRLSNQPQHF.

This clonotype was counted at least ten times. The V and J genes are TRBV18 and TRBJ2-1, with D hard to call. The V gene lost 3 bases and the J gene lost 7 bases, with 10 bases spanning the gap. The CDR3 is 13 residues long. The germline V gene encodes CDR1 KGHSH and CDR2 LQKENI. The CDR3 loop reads CASSPTVGNEQFF. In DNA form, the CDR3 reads TGTGCCAGCTCACCCACGGTAGGGAATGAGCAGTTCTTC.

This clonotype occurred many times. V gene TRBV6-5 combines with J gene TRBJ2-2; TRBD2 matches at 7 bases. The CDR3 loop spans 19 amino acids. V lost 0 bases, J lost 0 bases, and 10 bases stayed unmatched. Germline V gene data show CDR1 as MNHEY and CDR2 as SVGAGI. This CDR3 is CASSYSIAGDFANTGELFF. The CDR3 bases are TGTGCCAGCAGTTACTCGATTGCGGGAGATTTCGCGAACACCGGGGAGCTGTTTTTT.

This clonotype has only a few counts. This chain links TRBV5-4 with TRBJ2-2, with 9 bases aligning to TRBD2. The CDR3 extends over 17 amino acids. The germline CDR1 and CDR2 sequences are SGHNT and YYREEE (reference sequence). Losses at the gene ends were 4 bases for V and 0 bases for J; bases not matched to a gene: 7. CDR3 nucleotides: TGTGCCAGCAGCCCACGAGGCGGGAGGGCGAACACCGGGGAGCTGTTTTTT. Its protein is CASSPRGGRANTGELFF.

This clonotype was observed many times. The DNA of the CDR3 is TGTGCCAGCAGCCCCACTAGCGGGAGGCACGAGCAGTACTTC. It codes for CASSPTSGRHEQYF. V and J are TRBV9 and TRBJ2-7; TRBD2 matches 12 bases. CDR3 length equals 14 residues. The V gene's germline CDR1 is SGDLS and CDR2 YYNGEE. After removal of 4 bases from V and 5 bases from J, the junction contained 4 bases not matched to a gene.

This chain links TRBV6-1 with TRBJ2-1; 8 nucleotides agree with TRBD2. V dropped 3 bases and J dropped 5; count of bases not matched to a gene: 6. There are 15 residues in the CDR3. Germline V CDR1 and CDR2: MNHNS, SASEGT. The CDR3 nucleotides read TGTGCCAGCAGTGACCCACTAGCGGAGCACAATGAGCAGTTCTTC. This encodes CASSDPLAEHNEQFF.

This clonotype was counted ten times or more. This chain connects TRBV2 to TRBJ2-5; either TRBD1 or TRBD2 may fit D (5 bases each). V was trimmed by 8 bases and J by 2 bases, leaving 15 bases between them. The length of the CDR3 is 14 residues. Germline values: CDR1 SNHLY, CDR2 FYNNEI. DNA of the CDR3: TGTGCCAGCGTGATTGGTGGGACGCAAGAGACCCAGTACTTC. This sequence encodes CASVIGGTQETQYF.

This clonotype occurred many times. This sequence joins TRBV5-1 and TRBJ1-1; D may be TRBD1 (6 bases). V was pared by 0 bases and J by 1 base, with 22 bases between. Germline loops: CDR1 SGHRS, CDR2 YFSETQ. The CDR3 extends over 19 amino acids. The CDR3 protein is CASSLAAGQKPPGNTEAFF. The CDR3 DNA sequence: TGCGCCAGCAGCTTGGCCGCGGGACAAAAGCCGCCGGGGAACACTGAAGCTTTCTTT.

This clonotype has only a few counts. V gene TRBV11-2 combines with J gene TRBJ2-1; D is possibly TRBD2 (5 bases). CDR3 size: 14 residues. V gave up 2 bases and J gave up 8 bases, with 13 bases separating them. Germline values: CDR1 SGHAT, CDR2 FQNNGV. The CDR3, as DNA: TGTGCCAGCAGCTTATCGACGGGATTCGATGAGCAGTTCTTC. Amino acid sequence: CASSLSTGFDEQFF.

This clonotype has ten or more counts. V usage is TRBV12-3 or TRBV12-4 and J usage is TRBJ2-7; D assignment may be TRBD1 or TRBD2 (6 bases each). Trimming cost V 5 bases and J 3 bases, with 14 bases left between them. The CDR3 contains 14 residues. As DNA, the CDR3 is TGTGCCAGCAGTCTCGGTGGAGGGGGCTACGAGCAGTACTTC. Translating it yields CASSLGGGGYEQYF.

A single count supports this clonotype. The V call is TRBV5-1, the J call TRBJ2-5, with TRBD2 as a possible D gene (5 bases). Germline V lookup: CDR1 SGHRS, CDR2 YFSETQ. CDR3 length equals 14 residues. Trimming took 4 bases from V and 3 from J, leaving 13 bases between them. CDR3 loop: CASSHGLEEETQYF. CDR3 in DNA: TGCGCCAGCAGCCATGGACTGGAGGAAGAGACCCAGTACTTC.

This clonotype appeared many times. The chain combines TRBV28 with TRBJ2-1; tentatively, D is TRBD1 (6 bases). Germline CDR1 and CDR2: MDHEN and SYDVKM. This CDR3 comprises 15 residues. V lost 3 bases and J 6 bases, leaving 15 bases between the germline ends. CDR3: CASSFLGAPPNEQFF. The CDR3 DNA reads TGTGCCAGCAGTTTTTTGGGGGCCCCCCCCAATGAGCAGTTCTTC. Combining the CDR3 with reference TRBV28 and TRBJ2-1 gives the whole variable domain DVKVTQSSRYLVKRTGEKVFLECVQDMDHENMFWYRQDPGLGLRLIYFSYDVKMKEKGDIPEGYSVSREKKERFSLILESASTNQTSMYLCASSFLGAPPNEQFFGPGTRLTVL.

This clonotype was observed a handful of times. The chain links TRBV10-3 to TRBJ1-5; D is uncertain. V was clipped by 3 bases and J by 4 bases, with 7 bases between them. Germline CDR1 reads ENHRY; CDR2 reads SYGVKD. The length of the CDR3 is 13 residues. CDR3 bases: TGTGCCATCAGTGAAACCGGGAATCAGCCCCAGCATTTT. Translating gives CAISETGNQPQHF.